The 26 T cell receptor beta chains listed next were all sequenced from one sample in a study of breast tumors, draining lymph nodes, adjacent tissues. MiXCR, run by TCRdb on the multiplex PCR reads, gives a single entry per CDR3 protein. The sample yields around 230,000 distinct CDR3 sequences, roughly 32% seen once. Breast cancer patients provided tissue from their axillary draining lymph nodes. Sequenced material: axillary lymph node tissue. All receptors come from a female donor with breast cancer. Some clones in this sample may be carry-over from other donors' samples.

Many counts were recorded for this clonotype. This may arise from a read error, as a much more abundant clone is one base away. The chain combines TRBV20-1 with TRBJ2-5; 16 nucleotides match TRBD2. CDR3 length: 14 amino acids. The germline V gene encodes CDR1 DFQATT and CDR2 SNEGSKA (reference sequence). V was pared by 3 bases and J by 7 bases, with 2 bases of the junction left unmatched. CDR3 region: CSARGTSGRATQYF. The CDR3 DNA is TGCAGTGCTAGGGGGACTAGCGGGAGGGCGACCCAGTACTTC.

A few counts support this clonotype. The chain links TRBV28 to TRBJ2-7; 14 bases fit TRBD2. This CDR3 comprises 16 residues. CDR1 MDHEN and CDR2 SYDVKM come from the germline V gene. V lost 9 bases and J lost 7; bases outside the gene matches: 14. In DNA, the CDR3 is TGTGCCAGTGGCGGGACTAGCGGGAGAGTAGTGTGGGAGCAGTACTTC. This sequence encodes CASGGTSGRVVWEQYF. Full variable domain (rest looked up from reference TRBV28 and TRBJ2-7): DVKVTQSSRYLVKRTGEKVFLECVQDMDHENMFWYRQDPGLGLRLIYFSYDVKMKEKGDIPEGYSVSREKKERFSLILESASTNQTSMYLCASGGTSGRVVWEQYFGPGTRLTVT.

A remark on this clonotype: A read error may explain this, as a much larger clone is one base away. The rearrangement links TRBV7-3 to TRBJ2-1, with a tentative D call TRBD2 (6 bases). The V and J ends lost 2 bases and 12 bases respectively, with 23 bases between them. Germline V gene sequence: CDR1 SGHTA, CDR2 FQGTGA. The CDR3 contains 16 residues. The CDR3 DNA follows: TGTGCCAGCAGCTTACTCGGCGGGATAGGGAAGGGTGGGCAGTTCTTC. It encodes CASSLLGGIGKGGQFF.

This clonotype has at least ten counts. This may be a read error: a much more frequent sequence differs by one nucleotide. The DNA of the CDR3 is TGTGCCAGCAGCCTCGGACTAGCGGGTATGGAGACCCAGCACTTC. Residues: CASSLGLAGMETQHF. V and J are TRBV7-2 and TRBJ2-5; the match to TRBD2 covers 11 bases. CDR1 and CDR2 (germline): SGHTA, FQGNSA. The length of the CDR3 is 15 residues.

In its sample, this clonotype was seen many times. The rearrangement joins TRBV12-3 or TRBV12-4 to TRBJ1-6, with 8 bases fitting TRBD1. This CDR3 has 14 amino acids. Unmatched junction bases numbered 5, after V lost 3 bases and J lost 10 bases. The CDR3 DNA reads as TGTGCCAGCAGTTTGGGCCAGGGGGCATCACCCCTCCACTTT. Translation: CASSLGQGASPLHF.

This clonotype came up many times. This may be a read error, as it is one base from a much larger clone. The chain is built from TRBV7-3 and TRBJ2-5, with 7 positions matching TRBD1. The CDR3 totals 15 residues. Germline assignment: CDR1 SGHTA and CDR2 FQGTGA. This CDR3 is CASSSTGVEEETQHF. In DNA form, the CDR3 reads TGTGCCAGCAGCAGCACAGGGGTCGAAGAAGAGACCCAGCACTTC.

This clonotype was seen at least ten times. The chain joins TRBV29-1 to TRBJ2-3; tentative D call: TRBD2 (6 bases). Germline CDR1 and CDR2: SQVTM and ANQGSEA. Trimming cost V 4 bases and J 0 bases, with 11 bases left between them. This CDR3 has 14 amino acids. This CDR3 is CSVGLRGSTDTQYF. As DNA, the CDR3 is TGCAGCGTTGGTCTCCGGGGGAGCACAGATACGCAGTATTTT.

This clonotype appeared a few times. A read error is possible here, since a much larger clone lies one base away. This chain connects TRBV20-1 to TRBJ1-2; 8 nucleotides line up with TRBD1. The CDR3 is 15 residues long. Germline V gives CDR1 DFQATT, CDR2 SNEGSKA (reference sequence). With 3 bases clipped from V and 4 bases from J, the junction kept 10 bases outside the gene matches. The CDR3 nucleotides are TGCAGTGCTAGGGGGACAGGCCGCGCTACCTATGGCTACACCTTC. Translating it yields CSARGTGRATYGYTF.

With respect to this clonotype: No conserved phenylalanine or tryptophan is present at the end of the CDR3, so a read error is the likely explanation. The chain employs TRBV7-2 and TRBJ2-1, with 8 bases that match TRBD2. The CDR3 is 14 amino acids. V was clipped by 5 bases and J by 7 bases; unmatched bases: 7. Germline V gene lookup returns CDR1 SGHTA and CDR2 FQGNSA. The CDR3 DNA reads TGTGCCAGCAGCCAATCGGCTAGCGGGAATGAGCAGTTCCTC. Its protein is CASSQSASGNEQFL.

This chain connects TRBV24-1 to TRBJ2-1, with 11 nucleotides matching TRBD2. V was clipped by 4 bases and J by 5 bases; unmatched bases: 6. CDR3 length: 16 residues. Germline assignment: CDR1 KGHDR and CDR2 SFDVKD. CDR3 nucleotides: TGTGCCACCAGTGACCTTAGCGGGAGGGGGGACAATGAGCAGTTCTTC. This gives the protein CATSDLSGRGDNEQFF.

In this sample, this clonotype turned up many times. The chain is built from TRBV20-1 and TRBJ1-5; no clear D. Germline V gives CDR1 DFQATT, CDR2 SNEGSKA (reference sequence). V gave up 0 bases and J gave up 4 bases, with 13 bases separating them. The CDR3 consists of 15 residues. The chain's CDR3 is CSARDQRRANQPQHF. CDR3 in DNA: TGCAGTGCTAGAGATCAACGACGGGCGAATCAGCCCCAGCATTTT.

This clonotype was seen ten or more times. The chain carries TRBV2 and TRBJ2-3, with TRBD2 as a possible D gene (7 bases). The CDR3 sequence is 15 residues long. V lost 8 bases and J 2 bases, leaving 17 bases between the germline ends. Germline V lookup: CDR1 SNHLY, CDR2 FYNNEI. The CDR3 coding sequence is TGTGCCAGCGAGGGGGGGAGGAGGTCCACAGATACGCAGTATTTT. Amino acids: CASEGGRRSTDTQYF.

Concerning this clonotype itself: A read error may explain this, as a much larger clone is one base away. The V gene is TRBV6-2 or TRBV6-3, the J gene TRBJ2-7; 9 bases map to TRBD2. V gave up 6 bases and J gave up 2 bases; unmatched junction bases: 11. The CDR3 extends over 16 amino acids. The germline CDR1 and CDR2 sequences are MNHEY and SVGEGT. The CDR3 DNA is TGTGCCAGCAGCACAGACGTAGCGGGAGAGCCCTACGAGCAGTACTTC. This translates into CASSTDVAGEPYEQYF.

In regard to this clonotype: A read error is possible here, since a much larger clone lies one base away. Since the CDR3 does not end with the conserved phenylalanine or tryptophan, this likely comes from a read error. V and J are TRBV6-2 or TRBV6-3 and TRBJ2-7; no firm D call. There are 12 residues in the CDR3. The germline V and J ends were trimmed by 11 bases and 7 bases, with 18 bases remaining between them. The V gene's germline CDR1 is MNHEY and CDR2 SVGEGT. CDR3 protein: CASSGLGREQYL. Here the CDR3 DNA reads TGTGCCTCCAGTGGGCTAGGTCGGGAGCAGTACCTC.

This clonotype was detected many times. This chain links TRBV20-1 with TRBJ2-1, with D hard to call. Germline V gene sequence: CDR1 DFQATT, CDR2 SNEGSKA (reference sequence). V dropped 3 bases and J dropped 2 bases, with 5 bases sitting between them. This CDR3 has 12 residues. This chain's CDR3 is CSASAAYNEQFF. CDR3 coding DNA: TGCAGTGCTAGTGCAGCCTACAATGAGCAGTTCTTC.

This clonotype was observed at least ten times. The CDR3 sequence: CASSLDRGNQPQHF. The CDR3 DNA reads TGTGCCAGCAGCCTGGACAGGGGGAATCAGCCCCAGCATTTT. The rearrangement links TRBV3-1 to TRBJ1-5, with TRBD1 identical over 10 bases. V shed 4 bases, J shed 4 bases, and the junction held 1 base outside the gene matches. The CDR3 runs to 14 residues. Germline V gives CDR1 LGHDT, CDR2 YNNKEL (reference sequence).

The V and J genes are TRBV20-1 and TRBJ1-1; D call uncertain. CDR1 DFQATT and CDR2 SNEGSKA come from the germline V gene (reference sequence). There are 11 residues in the CDR3. V gave up 6 bases and J gave up 4 bases, with 9 bases separating them. Here the CDR3 DNA reads TGCAGTGCCCAGTTCTCCACTGAAGCTTTCTTT. It specifies CSAQFSTEAFF.

This clonotype was seen ten or more times. The chain carries TRBV7-3 and TRBJ2-5; D unresolved. With 2 bases removed from V and 4 bases from J, the gap between germline ends came to 14 bases. This CDR3 contains 15 residues. Germline values: CDR1 SGHTA, CDR2 FQGTGA. Here the CDR3 DNA reads TGTGCCAGCAGCTTAGTTGTTGGGTCCGGAGAGACCCAGTACTTC. This sequence encodes CASSLVVGSGETQYF.

This chain joins TRBV2 and TRBJ1-2; D unresolved. The germline V gene has CDR1 SNHLY and CDR2 FYNNEI. Trimming pared 4 bases from V and 2 bases from J, leaving 14 bases between. CDR3 length: 15 amino acids. CDR3 nucleotides: TGTGCCAGCAGTGTCAACATAGGAGCGAACTATGGCTACACCTTC. Translating it yields CASSVNIGANYGYTF. The full variable domain, completed using reference TRBV2 and TRBJ1-2, is EPEVTQTPSHQVTQMGQEVILRCVPISNHLYFYWYRQILGQKVEFLVSFYNNEISEKSEIFDDQFSVERPDGSNFTLKIRSTKLEDSAMYFCASSVNIGANYGYTFGSGTRLTVV.

Regarding this clonotype: Just one base apart from a much larger clone, this may be a read error. V gene TRBV6-1 combines with J gene TRBJ1-4, with D possibly being TRBD1 (6 bases). CDR1 and CDR2 (germline): MNHNS, SASEGT. The CDR3 is 16 residues long. V lost 5 bases, J lost 5 bases, and 18 bases lay in between. The CDR3 spells CASSPRGARGNEKLFF. The CDR3 DNA reads TGTGCCAGCAGTCCCCGGGGGGCGCGGGGCAATGAAAAACTGTTTTTT.

About this clonotype itself: This clone may be a read error of a much larger clone one base away. V gene TRBV20-1 combines with J gene TRBJ1-2, with 10 nucleotides matching TRBD1. The germline CDR1 and CDR2 sequences are DFQATT and SNEGSKA (reference sequence). CDR3 length: 12 amino acids. The CDR3 DNA reads TGCAGTGCCGATGACAGGGGGCTGGGCTCCACCTTC. This encodes CSADDRGLGSTF.

J is TRBJ1-2 and V is TRBV14, with D hard to call. Germline V CDR1 and CDR2: SGHDN, FVKESK. The CDR3 sequence is 12 residues long. As DNA, the CDR3 is TGTGCTAGAGCCACTGGAGACTATGGCTACACCTTC. Its protein product is CARATGDYGYTF.

In this sample, this clonotype turned up many times. The V call is TRBV19, the J call TRBJ2-1; D is unresolved. Germline V gene sequence: CDR1 LNHDA, CDR2 SQIVND (reference sequence). The CDR3 has 13 residues. With 8 bases removed from V and 5 bases from J, the gap between germline ends came to 13 bases. This chain's CDR3 is CASGLNGNNEQFF. DNA of the CDR3: TGTGCCAGTGGGCTTAACGGAAACAATGAGCAGTTCTTC.

At least ten counts were recorded for this clonotype. The rearrangement joins TRBV4-1 to TRBJ2-7, with 10 nucleotides matching TRBD2. Trimming cost V 3 bases and J 0 bases; bases outside gene matches: 11. The germline gives CDR1 MGHRA, CDR2 YSYEKL. This CDR3 region has 18 residues. The CDR3 coding sequence is TGCGCCAGCAGCCAGAGACTAGCGGGCTTTAGCACCTCCTACGAGCAGTACTTC. This encodes CASSQRLAGFSTSYEQYF.

CDR3 sequence (DNA): TGTGCCAGCAGTACAGGGTTTGGGAACCAAGAGACCCAGTACTTC. Translated, it gives CASSTGFGNQETQYF. The chain recombines TRBV12-3 or TRBV12-4 with TRBJ2-5, with D perhaps matching TRBD1 (6 bases). Trimming pared 5 bases from V and 0 bases from J, leaving 13 bases between. This CDR3 comprises 15 residues.

In the case of this clonotype: One base away lies a much larger clone, so this may be a sequencing read error. The V call is TRBV28, the J call TRBJ2-7, with 8 bases lining up with TRBD2. Germline loops: CDR1 MDHEN, CDR2 SYDVKM. The length of the CDR3 is 14 residues. Losses at the gene ends were 11 bases for V and 2 bases for J; bases not matched to a gene: 11. The CDR3 is CAGAAGGGTYEQYF. DNA for the CDR3: TGTGCCGGTGCCGCGGGAGGTGGGACCTACGAGCAGTACTTC.